This T cell receptor beta chain was retrieved from a study of T cell repertoires in cytomegalovirus infection. Background on the study: Well-studied HLA-B-restricted CMV epitopes were used in the study alongside recently identified HLA-C-restricted ones. An indication of both CMV infection and matching HLA type came from public TCR beta signatures.

Of note for this clonotype: The antigen is unknown.

The germline gives CDR1 SGHAT, CDR2 FQNNGV. This CDR3 comprises 16 residues. The V gene end was trimmed by 5 bases and the J gene end by 7 bases; junction bases not matched to a gene: 8. TCRdb ran MiXCR on the reads and lists one entry per CDR3 protein. Of approximately 110,000 distinct CDR3 sequences listed, under 45% were seen once; the top ten hold around 74%. The chain couples TRBV11-2 to TRBJ2-2, with TRBD1 identical over 12 bases. The TCR was taken from a human donor in good health (CMV status not recorded). Some clones in this sample may be carry-over from other donors' samples. The source was CD8+ T cells from cultured PBMCs, collected from culture after CMV antigen stimulation. This CDR3 is CASSHWDRGRGGELFF. For the CDR3, the DNA is TGTGCCAGCAGCCATTGGGACAGGGGGCGAGGCGGGGAGCTGTTTTTT.